This section outlines one T cell receptor (beta chain) sequence together with its context. Its antigen remains unidentified. PCR primers comprised 60 Vbeta and 13 Jbeta primers. Repertoires were generated with immunoSEQ multiplex PCR, while TCRdb's copy carries only in-frame clones and drops some. The repertoire holds about 150,000 clones, with approximately 72% as singletons. V lost 5 bases, J lost 4 bases, and 7 bases stayed unmatched. Germline assignment: CDR1 SGDLS and CDR2 YYNGEE. The CDR3 runs to 14 residues. This specimen comes from a study of cytomegalovirus exposure and HLA in healthy donors. Broader study findings: The listing of roughly 160 TCR beta chains classed them as cytomegalovirus-associated. In a later analysis, productive TCRs from donors in an Asian-associated ancestry cluster reportedly carried fewer N-insertions than the cohort mean. Of the V segments, some could not be distinguished, including TRBV6-2 and TRBV6-3, and were excluded.

The TCR comes from a young man in good health and CMV-seronegative. This rearrangement joins TRBV9 to TRBJ2-3; 7 positions match TRBD2. Input material: PBMCs. DNA for the CDR3: TGTGCCAGCAGTTACAGCGGGAAGTCAGATACGCAGTATTTT. It is translated as CASSYSGKSDTQYF.